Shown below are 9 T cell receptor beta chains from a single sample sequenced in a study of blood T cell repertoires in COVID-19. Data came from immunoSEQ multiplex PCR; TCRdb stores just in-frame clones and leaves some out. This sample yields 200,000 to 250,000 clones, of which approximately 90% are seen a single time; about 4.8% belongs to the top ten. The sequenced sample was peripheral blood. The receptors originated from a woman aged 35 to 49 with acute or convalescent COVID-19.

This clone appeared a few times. For the CDR3, the DNA is TGTGCCAGCAGTGAAACTAGCGGACCCTACGAGCAGTACGTC. Its protein is CASSETSGPYEQYV. V is TRBV6-1 and J is TRBJ2-7; 8 nucleotides agree with TRBD2. J gave up 2 bases and V 2 bases, and 2 bases lay outside the gene matches. The CDR3 runs 14 residues. CDR1 MNHNS and CDR2 SASEGT come from the germline V gene.

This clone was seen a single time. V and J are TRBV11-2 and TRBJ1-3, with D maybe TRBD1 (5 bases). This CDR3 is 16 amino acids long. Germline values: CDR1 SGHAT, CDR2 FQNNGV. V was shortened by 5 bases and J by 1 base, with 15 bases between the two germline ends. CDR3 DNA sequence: TGTGCCAGCAGCCCCGGTGGGGGGGTATCTGGAAACACCATATATTTT. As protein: CASSPGGGVSGNTIYF.

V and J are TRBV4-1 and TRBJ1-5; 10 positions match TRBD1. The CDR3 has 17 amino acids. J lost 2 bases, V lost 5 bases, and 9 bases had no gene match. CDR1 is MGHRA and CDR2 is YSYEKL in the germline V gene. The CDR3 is CASSWGQGPGGNQPQHF. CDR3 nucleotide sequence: TGCGCCAGCAGCTGGGGACAGGGGCCGGGGGGCAATCAGCCCCAGCATTTT.

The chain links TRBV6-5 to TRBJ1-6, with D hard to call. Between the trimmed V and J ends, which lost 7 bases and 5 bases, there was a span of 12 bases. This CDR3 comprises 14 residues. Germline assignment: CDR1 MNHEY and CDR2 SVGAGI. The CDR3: CASTETTDNSPLHF. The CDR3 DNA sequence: TGTGCCAGCACCGAGACAACCGATAATTCACCCCTCCACTTT.

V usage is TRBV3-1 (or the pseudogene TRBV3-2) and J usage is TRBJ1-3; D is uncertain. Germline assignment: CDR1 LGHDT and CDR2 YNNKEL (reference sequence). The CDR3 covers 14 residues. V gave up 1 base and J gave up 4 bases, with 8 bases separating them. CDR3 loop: CASSQGHYGNTIYF. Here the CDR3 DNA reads TGTGCCAGCAGCCAAGGGCACTACGGAAACACCATATATTTT.

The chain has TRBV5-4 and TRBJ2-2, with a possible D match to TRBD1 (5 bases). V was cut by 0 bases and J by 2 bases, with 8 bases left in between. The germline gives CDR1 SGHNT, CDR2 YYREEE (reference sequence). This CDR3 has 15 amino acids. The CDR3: CASSLGQTNTGELFF. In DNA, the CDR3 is TGTGCCAGCAGCTTGGGACAGACTAACACCGGGGAGCTGTTTTTT.

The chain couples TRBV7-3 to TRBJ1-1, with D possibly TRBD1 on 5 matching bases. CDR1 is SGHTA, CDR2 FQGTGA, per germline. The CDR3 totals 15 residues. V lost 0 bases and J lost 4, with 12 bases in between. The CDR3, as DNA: TGTGCCAGCAGCTTAACGCAAGGGGCTCGCACTGAAGCTTTCTTT. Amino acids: CASSLTQGARTEAFF.

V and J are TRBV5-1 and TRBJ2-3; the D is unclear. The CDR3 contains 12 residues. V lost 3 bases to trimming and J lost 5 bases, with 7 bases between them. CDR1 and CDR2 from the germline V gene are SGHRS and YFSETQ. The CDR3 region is CASSYPEDTQYF. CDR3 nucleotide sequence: TGCGCCAGCAGCTACCCAGAAGATACGCAGTATTTT.

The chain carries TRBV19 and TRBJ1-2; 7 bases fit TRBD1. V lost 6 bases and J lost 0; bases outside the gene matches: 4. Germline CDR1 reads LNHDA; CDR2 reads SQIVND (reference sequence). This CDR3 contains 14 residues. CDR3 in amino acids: CASRTTGANYGYTF. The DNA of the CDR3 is TGTGCCAGTAGAACAACAGGGGCTAACTATGGCTACACCTTC.